The TCR beta chain under discussion was sequenced for a study of post-analysis software for immune sequencing data. Study-wide points: Five TRBV segments occurring more often in patients than controls included TRBV5-6, TRBV5-1 and TRBV20-1.

Germline loops: CDR1 SGHTA, CDR2 FQGNSA. The V segment lost 5 bases and the J segment 7 bases; nucleotides outside the gene matches: 9. The length of the CDR3 is 15 residues. The sample holds one count of this clonotype. The antigen is not known. Unique molecular identifiers were carried by the TCR beta cDNA libraries. TCRdb fed the PCR reads into MiXCR, producing one record per CDR3 protein. The sample consists of hundreds of thousands of distinct CDR3 sequences, 35% to 45% of them appearing once. Sequencing input: blood. The TCR originated in a girl aged 2-10 years with multiple sclerosis. This rearrangement joins TRBV7-2 to TRBJ1-2, with 11 bases that match TRBD1. The CDR3 coding sequence is TGTGCCAGCAGCCAAGGACAGGGGGCGCGGTGTGGCTACACCTTC. Translating gives CASSQGQGARCGYTF.